The clone carrying this TCR beta chain was recorded many times. Its antigen is undetermined. The TCR library protocol was used to attach unique molecular identifiers. These identifiers were attached to individual cDNA molecules. From the 5' RACE reads, TCRdb called clonotypes with MiXCR, one entry per CDR3 protein. The sample holds around 40,000 distinct CDR3 sequences; under 8% are singletons and the top ten take about 5.5%. Trimming pared 0 bases from V and 7 bases from J, leaving 9 bases between. This CDR3 region has 13 residues. Germline values: CDR1 WSHSY, CDR2 SAAADI. The data derive from a study of early T cells in non-severe SARS-CoV-2 infection. Whole-study results and caveats: Matching with VDJdb favored anti-spike CD8 responses (missing private and CD4 specificities).

The source material was whole blood. The source of this sequence is an adult who was a healthcare worker with PCR-confirmed SARS-CoV-2 infection or an uninfected control (not recorded which). The chain carries TRBV10-2 and TRBJ1-1; perhaps TRBD1 as D (5 bases). The CDR3 DNA follows: TGCGCCAGCAGTGAGTCTAAAGGGGTTGAAGCTTTCTTT. Translated: CASSESKGVEAFF.